This TCR beta chain was recorded in a study of blood T cell repertoires in COVID-19. On the study more broadly: Sites across the United States, Italy and Spain contributed samples from acute and convalescent COVID-19. T cells, B-cell-depleted T cells, or PBMCs provided the cDNA or gDNA that served as material.

In the original analysis: By means of reference gene primer amplification, nucleated cell counts were estimated. The method was immunoSEQ multiplex PCR; TCRdb's version includes in-frame clones alone and lacks a portion of them. The V and J calls and clone size come from that table; D and trimming were worked out from the DNA. The sample has 120,000 to 150,000 clones, 80% seen once. With 7 bases clipped from V and 3 bases from J, the junction kept 4 bases outside the gene matches. This CDR3 spans 13 amino acids. Germline-derived CDR1 and CDR2 are LGHDT and YNNKEL (reference sequence). In its sample, this clone was seen a few times.

The sequenced sample was peripheral blood. This TCR was recovered from a man in his 60s with active or convalescent COVID-19. The V and J genes are TRBV3-1 (or the pseudogene TRBV3-2) and TRBJ1-2, with 8 positions matching TRBD1. The CDR3 is CASTLQGDYGYTF. Written as DNA, the CDR3 is TGTGCCAGCACTTTACAGGGGGACTATGGCTACACCTTC.